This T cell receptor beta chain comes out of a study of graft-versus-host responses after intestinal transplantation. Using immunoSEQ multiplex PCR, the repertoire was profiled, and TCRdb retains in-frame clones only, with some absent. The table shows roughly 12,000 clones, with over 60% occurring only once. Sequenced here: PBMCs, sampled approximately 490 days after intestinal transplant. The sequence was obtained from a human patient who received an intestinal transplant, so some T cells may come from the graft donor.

This CDR3 is CASSLQPPVYEQYF. CDR3 bases: TGCGCCAGCAGCTTACAACCCCCAGTCTACGAGCAGTACTTC. V gene TRBV5-1 combines with J gene TRBJ2-7; D is unresolved. The CDR3 is 14 residues long. Germline V CDR1 and CDR2: SGHRS, YFSETQ. The V and J ends lost 2 bases and 3 bases respectively, with 12 bases between them.